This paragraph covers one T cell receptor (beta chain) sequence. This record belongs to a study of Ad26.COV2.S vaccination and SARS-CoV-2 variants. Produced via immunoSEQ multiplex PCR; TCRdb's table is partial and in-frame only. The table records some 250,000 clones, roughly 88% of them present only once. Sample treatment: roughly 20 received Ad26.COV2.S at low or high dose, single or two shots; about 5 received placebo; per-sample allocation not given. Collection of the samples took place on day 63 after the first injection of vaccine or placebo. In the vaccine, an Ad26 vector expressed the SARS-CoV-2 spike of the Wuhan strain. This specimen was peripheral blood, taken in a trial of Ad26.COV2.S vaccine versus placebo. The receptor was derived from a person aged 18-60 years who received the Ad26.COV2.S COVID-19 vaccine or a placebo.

CDR3 region: CASSSGLTNEKLFF. CDR3 DNA: TGTGCCAGCAGCTCGGGACTGACTAATGAAAAACTGTTTTTT. This chain joins TRBV7-2 and TRBJ1-4; a weak D match, TRBD1 (5 bases). This CDR3 is 14 amino acids long. Trimming pared 4 bases from V and 2 bases from J, leaving 8 bases between. Germline values: CDR1 SGHTA, CDR2 FQGNSA.